This T cell receptor beta chain appears in the sequencing data of a study of blood T cell repertoires in COVID-19. In the study overall: The samples span acute and convalescent COVID-19 from the United States, Italy and Spain. PBMCs, B-cell-depleted T cells, or T cells were the source of the cDNA or gDNA that made up the material.

Trimming took 0 bases from V and 2 from J, leaving 8 bases between them. Germline lookup yields CDR1 LNHNV and CDR2 YYDKDF (reference sequence). The CDR3 length is 15 residues. In the original processing: Using reference gene primer amplification, nucleated cell counts were estimated. Sequenced by immunoSEQ multiplex PCR; TCRdb stores in-frame clones only, minus some. That table supplies the V and J calls and clone size; D and trimming were determined from the DNA. The sample records more than 85,000 clones, around three quarters being singletons. Material for sequencing was peripheral blood. The TCR originated in a human donor in a cohort sampled during active or convalescent COVID-19. The gene calls are TRBV15 and TRBJ2-1; weak D call: TRBD1 (5 bases). This CDR3 is CATSRDWGPYNEQFF. The CDR3 nucleotides are TGTGCCACCAGCAGAGATTGGGGCCCCTACAATGAGCAGTTCTTC.